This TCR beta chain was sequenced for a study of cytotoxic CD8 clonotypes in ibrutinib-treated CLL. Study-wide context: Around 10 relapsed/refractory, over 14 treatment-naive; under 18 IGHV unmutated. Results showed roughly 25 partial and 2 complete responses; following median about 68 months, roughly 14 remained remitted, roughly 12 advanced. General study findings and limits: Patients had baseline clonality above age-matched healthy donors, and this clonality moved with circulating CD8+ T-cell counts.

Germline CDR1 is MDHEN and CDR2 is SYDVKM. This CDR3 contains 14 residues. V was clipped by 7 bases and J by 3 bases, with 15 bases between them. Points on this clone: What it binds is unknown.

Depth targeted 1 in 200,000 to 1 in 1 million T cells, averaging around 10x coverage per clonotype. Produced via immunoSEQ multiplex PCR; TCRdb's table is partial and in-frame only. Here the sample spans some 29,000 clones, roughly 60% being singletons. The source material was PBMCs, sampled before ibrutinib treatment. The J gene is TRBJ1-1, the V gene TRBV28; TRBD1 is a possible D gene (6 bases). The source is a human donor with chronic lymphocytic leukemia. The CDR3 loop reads CASIPQGPYTEAFF. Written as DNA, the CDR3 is TGTGCCAGCATACCCCAGGGGCCCTACACTGAAGCTTTCTTT.